The clone carrying this TCR beta chain was counted only a few times. The entry originates in a study of vaccination and CD4 T cells after COVID-19. Study at large: As their vaccination, participants received two doses of either BNT162b2 or mRNA-1273 vaccine.

TCRdb reprocessed the PCR reads with MiXCR, giving one entry per CDR3 protein. The table has over 25,000 distinct CDR3 sequences, approximately 48% seen once; the top ten hold roughly 5%. Time point here: late sampling 161 to 241 days after vaccination in a few convalescent patients. V was trimmed by 0 bases and J by 8 bases, leaving 5 bases between them. Germline V CDR1 and CDR2: MNHEY, SVGAGI. The length of the CDR3 is 12 residues. This specimen consisted of CD4+ T cells from blood, obtained about 7 months after SARS-CoV-2 vaccination. This TCR was sampled from a human donor who had recovered from COVID-19. This chain connects TRBV6-5 to TRBJ2-1, with D tentatively TRBD2 (5 bases). This CDR3 is CASSYSRDEQFF. CDR3 bases: TGTGCCAGCAGTTACTCGAGGGATGAGCAGTTCTTC.